The 25 T cell receptor beta chains reported below all come from one sample, sequenced in a study of cytomegalovirus exposure and HLA in healthy donors (dated by TCRdb to the late 2010s). Library creation used the immunoSEQ multiplex PCR assay. The multiplex PCR relied on a mix of 60 forward primers for TCR Vbeta segments and 13 reverse primers for TCR Jbeta segments. Sourced from immuneACCESS, this table was stored by TCRdb with only in-frame sequences that have V and J called. A share of the clones is absent; for the studies checked, an unresolved V gene accounts for under half, and the remainder has no known explanation. This sample's table contains around 140,000 clones. Around 0.96% of the sample comes from the top ten. The sequencing input was PBMCs. The origin of the receptors is a male donor in good health and CMV-seronegative.

This chain connects TRBV30 to TRBJ2-5, with TRBD1 matching over 8 bases. The V gene's germline CDR1 is GTSNPN and CDR2 SVGIG (reference sequence). The CDR3 totals 15 residues. The ends lost 1 base at V and 5 bases at J; junction bases unmatched: 9. Here the CDR3 reads CAWSGQGAKEETQYF. The CDR3 coding sequence is TGTGCCTGGAGTGGGCAGGGGGCGAAAGAGGAGACCCAGTACTTC.

The chain recombines TRBV29-1 with TRBJ2-7; possible D gene TRBD1, 5 bases. The germline CDR1 and CDR2 sequences are SQVTM and ANQGSEA. V dropped 4 bases and J dropped 3 bases, with 10 bases sitting between them. This CDR3 is built from 12 residues. This CDR3 is CSVGGAGYEQYF. The CDR3 DNA reads as TGCAGCGTTGGGGGCGCCGGCTACGAGCAGTACTTC.

The chain is built from TRBV7-9 and TRBJ1-2, with 9 bases that match TRBD1. This CDR3 is built from 13 residues. Germline lookup yields CDR1 SEHNR and CDR2 FQNEAQ (reference sequence). Trimming removed 5 bases from V and 6 bases from J; junction bases left unmatched: 4. In DNA, the CDR3 is TGTGCCAGCAGCCTGGACAGGGGAAATGGCTACACCTTC. It is translated as CASSLDRGNGYTF.

The rearrangement links TRBV19 to TRBJ2-3, with D maybe TRBD1 (5 bases). Germline V gives CDR1 LNHDA, CDR2 SQIVND (reference sequence). V was cut by 2 bases and J by 0 bases, with 9 bases left in between. The CDR3 loop spans 15 amino acids. CDR3 protein: CASSIQGPSTDTQYF. CDR3 nucleotides: TGTGCCAGTAGTATACAGGGCCCTAGCACAGATACGCAGTATTTT. The full variable domain, rest sourced from reference TRBV19 and TRBJ2-3, is DGGITQSPKYLFRKEGQNVTLSCEQNLNHDAMYWYRQDPGQGLRLIYYSQIVNDFQKGDIAEGYSVSREKKESFPLTVTSAQKNPTAFYLCASSIQGPSTDTQYFGPGTRLTVL.

This sequence joins TRBV19 and TRBJ1-3; unclear D gene. The CDR3 has 11 residues. Trimming stripped 6 bases from V and 4 bases from J, with 4 bases between. Germline-derived CDR1 and CDR2 are LNHDA and SQIVND (reference sequence). The CDR3 nucleotides read TGTGCCAGTAGACAAGGAAACACCATATATTTT. Amino acid sequence: CASRQGNTIYF.

V is TRBV7-8 and J is TRBJ1-5; possible D gene TRBD1, 6 bases. From germline, CDR1 is SGHVS and CDR2 FQNEAQ. CDR3 length equals 14 residues. The V end was cut by 2 bases, the J end by 7 bases, with 12 bases between. The DNA of the CDR3 is TGTGCCAGCAGCTTAAAGAAGGGGGGGCAGCCCCAGCATTTT. It yields the protein CASSLKKGGQPQHF.

The CDR3 nucleotides read TGTGCCAGCAGCTTAGCGCCCCGGGATACGCAGTATTTT. Protein product: CASSLAPRDTQYF. This chain connects TRBV7-8 to TRBJ2-3, with D uncertain. The V end was cut by 0 bases, the J end by 6 bases, with 7 bases between. The germline V gene encodes CDR1 SGHVS and CDR2 FQNEAQ. The CDR3 loop spans 13 amino acids.

The V call is TRBV19, the J call TRBJ1-5, with TRBD1 matching 11 bases. CDR1 and CDR2 from the germline V gene are LNHDA and SQIVND (reference sequence). Unmatched junction bases numbered 5, after V lost 3 bases and J lost 4 bases. The CDR3 totals 16 residues. In DNA form, the CDR3 reads TGTGCCAGTAGTATTGGACAGGGGGCTTATAATCAGCCCCAGCATTTT. It translates to CASSIGQGAYNQPQHF.

This rearrangement joins TRBV18 to TRBJ2-5; 7 positions agree with TRBD1. V was pared by 6 bases and J by 1 base, with 5 bases of the junction left unmatched. The germline gives CDR1 KGHSH, CDR2 LQKENI. The CDR3 loop spans 14 amino acids. This CDR3 is CASSPGTVQETQYF. The CDR3 DNA is TGTGCCAGCTCCCCCGGGACAGTCCAAGAGACCCAGTACTTC.

This sequence joins TRBV28 and TRBJ1-5, with 9 bases matching TRBD1. The CDR3 runs 17 residues. V lost 3 bases to trimming and J lost 1 base; unmatched junction nucleotides: 7. CDR1 is MDHEN, CDR2 SYDVKM, per germline. For the CDR3, the DNA is TGTGCCAGCAGTTTGTTGGGGACAGGGTTAAGCAATCAGCCCCAGCATTTT. Encoded protein: CASSLLGTGLSNQPQHF.

V gene TRBV30 combines with J gene TRBJ1-2, with TRBD1 matching 7 bases. The CDR3 totals 14 residues. The ends lost 0 bases at V and 4 bases at J; junction bases unmatched: 5. Germline CDR1 reads GTSNPN; CDR2 reads SVGIG (reference sequence). The CDR3 spells CAWSVLGTVYGYTF. The CDR3 nucleotides read TGTGCCTGGAGTGTACTGGGGACAGTCTATGGCTACACCTTC.

The chain employs TRBV9 and TRBJ2-3; D unresolved. The CDR3 contains 18 residues. The germline V and J ends were trimmed by 1 base and 4 bases, with 22 bases remaining between them. Germline V gives CDR1 SGDLS, CDR2 YYNGEE. The DNA of the CDR3 is TGTGCCAGCAGCGTACTCCCCCCCGGCCTAACCAGCGCAGATACGCAGTATTTT. Amino acid sequence: CASSVLPPGLTSADTQYF.

The J gene is TRBJ2-3, the V gene TRBV19, with D perhaps TRBD2 (6 bases). The germline CDR1 and CDR2 sequences are LNHDA and SQIVND (reference sequence). Trimming pared 10 bases from V and 5 bases from J, leaving 22 bases between. This CDR3 has 15 amino acids. The CDR3 nucleotides are TGTGCCACGACCGGAGGGGCTCCTTGGGGAGATACGCAGTATTTT. It translates to CATTGGAPWGDTQYF.

This chain uses TRBV7-8 with TRBJ1-4; perhaps TRBD1 as D (6 bases). CDR1 is SGHVS and CDR2 is FQNEAQ in the germline V gene. Between the trimmed V and J ends, which lost 2 bases and 3 bases, there was a span of 10 bases. This CDR3 region has 15 residues. CDR3 nucleotides: TGTGCCAGCAGCTTAAAGGGGGAGTCTAATGAAAAACTGTTTTTT. Its translation: CASSLKGESNEKLFF.

The J gene is TRBJ1-5, the V gene TRBV12-5; D is perhaps TRBD1 (5 bases). Trimming left V 4 bases short and J 6 bases short, with 10 bases between. This CDR3 is built from 13 residues. Germline CDR1 and CDR2: LGHNT and FRNRAP. The CDR3 bases are TGTGCTAGTGGTTCCCTTGGGGCTCAGCCCCAGCATTTT. Amino acid sequence: CASGSLGAQPQHF.

CDR3 bases: TGTGCCAGCAGTTACTCACCAGGGTCCTATGGCTACACCTTC. This encodes CASSYSPGSYGYTF. V usage is TRBV6-5 and J usage is TRBJ1-2; D is possibly TRBD1 (5 bases). The CDR3 length is 14 residues. The germline V gene has CDR1 MNHEY and CDR2 SVGAGI. Trimming shortened V by 0 bases and J by 4 bases, and 9 bases separated the two germline ends.

The chain carries TRBV2 and TRBJ1-3, with D maybe TRBD1 (5 bases). Germline V gene data show CDR1 as SNHLY and CDR2 as FYNNEI. Trimming shortened V by 6 bases and J by 4 bases, and 22 bases separated the two germline ends. The CDR3 spans 17 residues. The CDR3 DNA follows: TGTGCCAGCAGGGCCCTTTTCTTTAGGACACCGGGAAACACCATATATTTT. It codes for CASRALFFRTPGNTIYF.

The chain joins TRBV2 to TRBJ2-7; 8 nucleotides match TRBD1. This CDR3 region has 13 residues. V was pared by 10 bases and J by 4 bases, with 9 bases of the junction left unmatched. Germline CDR1 is SNHLY and CDR2 is FYNNEI. CDR3 in amino acids: CAIVLRGRYEQYF. CDR3 in DNA: TGTGCCATCGTTCTCAGGGGGCGTTACGAGCAGTACTTC. Complete variable domain (other parts from reference TRBV2 and TRBJ2-7): EPEVTQTPSHQVTQMGQEVILRCVPISNHLYFYWYRQILGQKVEFLVSFYNNEISEKSEIFDDQFSVERPDGSNFTLKIRSTKLEDSAMYFCAIVLRGRYEQYFGPGTRLTVT.

In nucleotides, the CDR3 is TGTGCCAGCTCACCCCTACAGGGGATGAACACTGAAGCTTTCTTT. This codes for CASSPLQGMNTEAFF. The chain has TRBV18 and TRBJ1-1; 7 bases map to TRBD1. This CDR3 has 15 amino acids. Germline CDR1 reads KGHSH; CDR2 reads LQKENI. With V trimmed by 3 bases and J by 0 bases, 4 bases remained unmatched.

The chain couples TRBV30 to TRBJ1-2, with TRBD1 identical over 7 bases. Trimming took 4 bases from V and 5 from J; bases not matched to a gene: 1. CDR1 is GTSNPN, CDR2 SVGIG, per germline (reference sequence). CDR3 size: 11 residues. CDR3 in DNA: TGTGCCTGGATCAGGGGGTATGGCTACACCTTC. It encodes CAWIRGYGYTF.

This chain connects TRBV7-9 to TRBJ2-2; no firm D call. Germline lookup yields CDR1 SEHNR and CDR2 FQNEAQ (reference sequence). Trimming cost V 3 bases and J 8 bases, with 7 bases left between them. The CDR3 has 12 residues. The DNA for the CDR3 is TGTGCCAGCAGCTTCGAGCGAGGGGAGCTGTTTTTT. Translation gives CASSFERGELFF.

CDR3 loop: CASSVGGGAVNEQFF. DNA for the CDR3: TGTGCCAGCAGCGTAGGAGGGGGGGCGGTAAATGAGCAGTTCTTC. The chain uses TRBV9 and TRBJ2-1; a possible D gene is TRBD2 (7 bases). The CDR3 runs 15 residues. Trimming left V 0 bases short and J 7 bases short, with 14 bases between. Germline CDR1 is SGDLS and CDR2 is YYNGEE.

The rearrangement joins TRBV5-1 to TRBJ2-2; D is perhaps TRBD1 (5 bases). Germline V gene lookup returns CDR1 SGHRS and CDR2 YFSETQ. Trimming removed 0 bases from V and 4 bases from J, with 10 bases in between. CDR3 length: 15 residues. The chain's CDR3 is CASSLALTATGELFF. For the CDR3, the DNA is TGCGCCAGCAGCTTGGCCCTGACAGCCACCGGGGAGCTGTTTTTT.

CDR3 in DNA: TGCGCCAGCAGCCATCTAGGGCGGGCTAGCGGGAGCTCCTACAATGAGCAGTTCTTC. As protein: CASSHLGRASGSSYNEQFF. V gene TRBV4-1 combines with J gene TRBJ2-1; 10 bases align to TRBD2. Per the germline V gene, CDR1 is MGHRA and CDR2 is YSYEKL. The CDR3 is 19 amino acids. V gave up 3 bases and J gave up 0 bases; unmatched junction bases: 11.

This chain connects TRBV19 to TRBJ2-7; D ambiguous. CDR1 and CDR2 from the germline V gene are LNHDA and SQIVND (reference sequence). This CDR3 spans 14 amino acids. The V and J ends lost 6 bases and 0 bases respectively, with 12 bases between them. As DNA, the CDR3 is TGTGCCAGTAGGATTACCGGGTCCTCCTACGAGCAGTACTTC. Protein: CASRITGSSYEQYF.